In this sample, the clone carrying this TCR delta chain is hyperexpanded. This record comes from a study of delta chains in infants with herpesvirus infections. The CDR3 is made up of 19 amino acids. CDR1 and CDR2 (germline): TSWWSYY, QGS. V was cut by 3 bases and J by 4 bases, with 27 bases left in between. Gamma-chain- and delta-chain-specific primers converted PBMC RNA into TCR cDNA. TCRdb reprocessed the RT-PCR reads through CATT. The repertoire holds roughly 150 delta-chain clones, with roughly 41% as singletons. The TCR originated in a human donor who was a Ugandan infant, either HIV-exposed or HIV-unexposed (not recorded which). This specimen consisted of peripheral blood, obtained at time point 3 of longitudinal follow-up. The V and J genes are TRDV1 and TRDJ1, with D tentatively TRDD2 or TRDD3 (7 bases each). In DNA, the CDR3 is TGTGCTCTTGGGGACCCCTTCCTCGCGAGGATACGCAATATCGATAAACTCATCTTT. Its translation is CALGDPFLARIRNIDKLIF.